This record covers a single TCR beta chain. The target of this receptor is not known. Base qualities are not at hand, and no much larger clone is one base apart. The data were obtained in a study of post-analysis software for immune sequencing data (dated by TCRdb to the mid-2010s). A note on the overall study: Disease courses on record covered relapsing-remitting, secondary progressive and progressive-relapsing multiple sclerosis, though some patients had no subtype annotation. The patient repertoires were compared against roughly 12 previously published healthy control repertoires obtained from donors aged about 6 to 28 years. A subset of samples was prepared in parallel using single-end sample barcoding, then pooled and co-amplified after Illumina adapter ligation. Broader findings and caveats from the paper: Significantly higher frequencies in patients than in controls were found for roughly 5 TRBV segments, including TRBV5-6, TRBV5-1 and TRBV20-1. The control group was slightly older than the multiple sclerosis patient group. Direct clustering with F measure showed strong co-clustering of samples prepared in the same batch, prompting a batch-effect correction. Significantly lower normalized Chao1 diversity was found in multiple sclerosis patients than in controls, suggesting substantial peripheral T-cell clonal expansion.

The library was generated by PCR. TCRdb records Illumina HiSeq 2500 as the sequencer. To reduce PCR and sequencing biases, unique molecular identifiers were built into the TCR beta cDNA libraries. Every 1 to 10 million input T cells yielded approximately 500,000 cDNA molecules, meaning each molecule approximated one T cell. The same protocol used for the earlier healthy control dataset was applied to prepare and sequence the patient libraries. Within a given batch, samples were prepared together, multiplexed and sequenced on the same HiSeq lane. As for how the authors treated the data: MIGEC was used to process the raw barcoded reads, and molecular identifier groups with only a single read were discarded before consensus assembly and CDR3 extraction. Clonotype tables were post-analysed with VDJtools, normalizing diversity by down-sampling all datasets to the smallest sample size. In repertoire overlap clustering, CDR3 amino acid sequences, but not nucleotide sequences, were matched to correct batch-related cross-sample contamination. TCRdb took the public reads, trimmed them with fastp at Q25, ran MiXCR for clone calling and kept in-frame beta chains. Rows are unified per CDR3 protein, each entry keeping the most common DNA and genes. These V and J calls derive from TCRdb rather than the authors' analysis. This sample comprises about 680,000 distinct CDR3 sequences, 59% of them detected only once. 11% of the sample rests with the top ten.

TCR beta repertoires were profiled from peripheral blood of about a dozen young patients with multiple sclerosis to demonstrate the VDJtools post-analysis software. The patients with multiple sclerosis were children and adolescents between 6 and 15 years of age. Trimming at the junction amounts to 4 bases on V and 1 base on J, and the germline ends lie 16 bases apart. Inclusive of the bounding cysteine and phenylalanine, the CDR3 is 16 residues long. Solely the CDR3 DNA is kept, with 48 bases framed from the first base. The germline V gene sets CDR1 to MNHEY and CDR2 to SVGAGI. This clonotype was obtained from a girl aged 2-10 years with multiple sclerosis. Sequencing input: blood. The chain uses TRBV6-5 and TRBJ1-1; TRBD1 could be the D gene, as 6 bases match. The CDR3 protein: CASSFRGALENTEAFF. The nucleotides are TGTGCCAGCAGTTTCCGGGGGGCGTTGGAGAACACTGAAGCTTTCTTT.